This entry is about one TCR beta chain. The antigen is not known. The donors were in the approximately 130-subject validation cohort, distinct from the 666-subject first cohort. The data stem from a study of cytomegalovirus exposure and HLA in healthy donors. Whole-study findings and limits: According to the study, 160 or so TCR beta chains were cytomegalovirus-associated. Later, an analysis found that TCR clusters from the first cohort tended to co-occur in the 120 or so validation repertoires.

Assay used: immunoSEQ multiplex PCR; TCRdb lists only in-frame clones, some missing. The sample records 150,000 or so clones, 94% being singletons. Germline CDR1 and CDR2: SGHRS and YFSETQ. This CDR3 has 15 residues. V lost 3 bases and J 5 bases, leaving 15 bases between the germline ends. Sequencing input: PBMCs. This receptor was identified in a man between 18 and 29 years old in good health and CMV-seropositive. V is TRBV5-1 and J is TRBJ2-1, with a possible D match to TRBD1 (5 bases). The CDR3 loop reads CASSSQGFAHNEQFF. Written as DNA, the CDR3 is TGCGCCAGCAGCTCTCAGGGTTTCGCCCACAATGAGCAGTTCTTC.